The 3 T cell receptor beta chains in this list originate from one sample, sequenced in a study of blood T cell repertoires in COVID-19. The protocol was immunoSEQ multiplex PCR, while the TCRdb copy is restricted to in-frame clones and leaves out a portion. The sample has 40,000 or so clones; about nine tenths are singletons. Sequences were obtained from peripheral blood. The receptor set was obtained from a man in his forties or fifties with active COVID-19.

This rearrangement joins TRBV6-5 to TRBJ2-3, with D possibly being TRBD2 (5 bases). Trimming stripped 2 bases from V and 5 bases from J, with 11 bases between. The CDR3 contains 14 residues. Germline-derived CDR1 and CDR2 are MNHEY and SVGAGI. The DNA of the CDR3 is TGTGCCAGCAGTTACCGCGCCCGGGGAGATACGCAGTATTTT. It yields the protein CASSYRARGDTQYF.

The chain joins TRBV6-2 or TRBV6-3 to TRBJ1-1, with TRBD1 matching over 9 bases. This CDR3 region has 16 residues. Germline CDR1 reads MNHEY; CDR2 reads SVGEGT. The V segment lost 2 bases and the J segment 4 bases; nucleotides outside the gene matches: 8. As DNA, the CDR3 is TGTGCCAGCAGTTACGGGGAGGCGACAGGGGGCACTGAAGCTTTCTTT. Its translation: CASSYGEATGGTEAFF.

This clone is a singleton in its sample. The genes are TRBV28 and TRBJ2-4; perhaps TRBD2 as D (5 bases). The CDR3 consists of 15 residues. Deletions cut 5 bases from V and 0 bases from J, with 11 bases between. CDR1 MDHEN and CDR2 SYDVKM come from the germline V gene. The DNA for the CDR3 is TGTGCCAGCAGTAACGGGGAAATAGCCAAAAACATTCAGTACTTC. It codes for CASSNGEIAKNIQYF.